This is a list of T cell receptor beta chains from one sample in a study of CD8 T cells in ankylosing spondylitis. Each CDR3 protein gets one entry after TCRdb re-called the 5' RACE reads with MiXCR. The table has approximately 240,000 distinct CDR3 sequences, about 24% seen once. Source material: blood, either unsorted or a sorted T cell fraction (not recorded which). These receptors came from a male donor with ankylosing spondylitis or in good health (not recorded which). Each CDR3 is given with its conserved first and last residue. The D gene is left open where the match is weak. Clone size is stated in some rows and not others, as once, few, many or a class when expanded.

clone size	CDR3 length	D gene	V gene	J gene	CDR3 protein	CDR3 DNA
many	14	.	TRBV6-5	TRBJ2-2	CASSYGGNTGELFF	TGTGCCAGCAGTTACGGGGGGAACACCGGGGAGCTGTTTTTT
.	17	.	TRBV7-6	TRBJ2-3	CASSLALLSPSTDTQYF	TGTGCCAGCAGCTTAGCGCTGCTCAGCCCTAGCACAGATACGCAGTATTTT
many	14	.	TRBV12-3/TRBV12-4	TRBJ1-5	CASSFNADNQPQHF	TGTGCCAGCAGTTTCAACGCAGACAATCAGCCCCAGCATTTT
many	14	.	TRBV20-1	TRBJ2-3	CSAEGFRGTDTQYF	TGCAGTGCTGAGGGTTTCAGGGGAACAGATACGCAGTATTTT
.	14	TRBD1	TRBV20-1	TRBJ2-2	CSARHDRGRGELFF	TGCAGTGCTAGACACGACAGGGGGCGAGGGGAGCTGTTTTTT
.	12	.	TRBV7-2	TRBJ2-7	CASSFRVGSQYF	TGTGCCAGCAGCTTCCGGGTCGGATCGCAGTACTTC
.	18	.	TRBV4-2	TRBJ2-2	CASSPRRIFRGDTGELFF	TGTGCCAGCAGCCCTAGGAGGATCTTTAGAGGGGACACCGGGGAGCTGTTTTTT
many	15	.	TRBV10-3	TRBJ2-7	CAISVSTPGTSEQYF	TGTGCCATCAGTGTATCAACCCCCGGGACAAGTGAGCAGTACTTC
.	14	TRBD1	TRBV20-1	TRBJ1-2	CSAPGQDSNYGYTF	TGCAGTGCTCCAGGACAGGACTCTAACTATGGCTACACCTTC
few	14	.	TRBV15	TRBJ1-2	CATSNRGGDYGYTF	TGTGCCACCAGCAATAGGGGCGGTGACTATGGCTACACCTTC
many	15	TRBD1	TRBV20-1	TRBJ2-5	CSAGDRGGLEETQYF	TGCAGTGCTGGGGACAGGGGAGGGTTGGAAGAGACCCAGTACTTC
many	18	TRBD2	TRBV4-1	TRBJ2-1	CASSSTPTSGGAWNEQFF	TGCGCCAGCAGTTCCACTCCGACTAGCGGGGGGGCTTGGAATGAGCAGTTCTTC
.	12	.	TRBV7-6	TRBJ1-2	CASSPGTAGYTF	TGTGCCAGCAGCCCCGGGACCGCCGGCTACACCTTC
.	13	.	TRBV7-8	TRBJ1-1	CASSFTGNTEAFF	TGTGCCAGCAGCTTCACGGGGAACACTGAAGCTTTCTTT
few	13	TRBD1	TRBV29-1	TRBJ2-5	CSGRGQGSGTQYF	TGCAGCGGCCGGGGACAGGGCTCAGGCACCCAGTACTTC
many	13	.	TRBV10-1	TRBJ2-7	CASSAYRDYEQYF	TGCGCCAGCAGTGCCTACAGGGACTACGAGCAGTACTTC
.	14	.	TRBV6-5	TRBJ2-3	CASSYGQSTDTQYF	TGTGCCAGCAGTTACGGACAGAGCACAGATACGCAGTATTTT
.	12	.	TRBV12-3/TRBV12-4	TRBJ1-6	CASSSPGSPLHF	TGTGCCAGCAGTTCCCCCGGTTCACCCCTCCACTTT
.	16	TRBD2	TRBV20-1	TRBJ2-1	CSARTASGGRGNEQFF	TGCAGTGCTAGGACGGCTAGCGGAGGACGGGGCAATGAGCAGTTCTTC
few	11	.	TRBV12-3/TRBV12-4	TRBJ2-1	CASSFYGEQFF	TGTGCCAGCAGTTTCTATGGTGAGCAGTTCTTC
few	13	.	TRBV18	TRBJ2-2	CASSPYETGELFF	TGTGCCAGCTCACCATATGAGACCGGGGAGCTGTTTTTT
many	18	TRBD2	TRBV7-8	TRBJ2-1	CASSLPYRRGEDYNEQFF	TGTGCCAGCAGCCTCCCTTACCGCCGGGGGGAGGACTACAATGAGCAGTTCTTC
many	14	.	TRBV24-1	TRBJ2-3	CATSDSAPTDTQYF	TGTGCCACCAGTGATTCAGCACCCACAGATACGCAGTATTTT
.	15	.	TRBV7-2	TRBJ2-7	CASSLAGIWFYEQYF	TGTGCCAGCAGCTTAGCCGGTATATGGTTCTACGAGCAGTACTTC
many	16	TRBD2	TRBV20-1	TRBJ2-3	CSARKNTGGSTDTQYF	TGCAGTGCTAGAAAGAACACGGGGGGGTCGACAGATACGCAGTATTTT
many	13	.	TRBV12-3/TRBV12-4	TRBJ2-3	CASSMWRSDTQYF	TGTGCCAGCAGCATGTGGAGGTCAGATACGCAGTATTTT
few	13	TRBD2	TRBV29-1	TRBJ2-5	CSVERSGGETQYF	TGCAGCGTTGAACGTAGCGGGGGAGAGACCCAGTACTTC
few	17	.	TRBV5-5	TRBJ1-4	CASSLVGARPTNEKLFF	TGTGCCAGCAGCTTGGTAGGGGCCCGGCCTACTAATGAAAAACTGTTTTTT
few	11	.	TRBV29-1	TRBJ2-1	CSVTGLIEQFF	TGCAGCGTTACGGGCCTGATTGAGCAGTTCTTC
many	14	.	TRBV20-1	TRBJ2-5	CSASRGARQETQYF	TGCAGTGCTAGTAGAGGGGCGCGTCAAGAGACCCAGTACTTC
many	14	.	TRBV5-1	TRBJ2-3	CASSGSGSTDTQYF	TGCGCCAGCAGCGGGAGCGGGAGCACAGATACGCAGTATTTT
few	12	.	TRBV6-5	TRBJ2-7	CASAGTPYEQYF	TGTGCCAGCGCAGGGACACCCTACGAGCAGTACTTC
many	16	.	TRBV10-3	TRBJ1-2	CAISERRPLGGYGYTF	TGTGCCATCAGTGAACGGCGTCCCTTAGGGGGGTATGGCTACACCTTC
few	15	TRBD1	TRBV20-1	TRBJ2-1	CSAEGDRGSYNEQFF	TGCAGTGCCGAAGGCGACAGGGGATCCTACAATGAGCAGTTCTTC
.	14	.	TRBV20-1	TRBJ2-3	CSARESGGEDTQYF	TGCAGTGCTAGAGAGTCGGGGGGCGAAGATACGCAGTATTTT
many	11	.	TRBV20-1	TRBJ2-7	CSADPGPEQYF	TGCAGTGCCGACCCCGGACCCGAGCAGTACTTC
few	14	.	TRBV20-1	TRBJ2-3	CSASGPTPLDTQYF	TGCAGTGCTAGTGGACCTACCCCCCTAGATACGCAGTATTTT
.	13	.	TRBV4-1	TRBJ2-7	CASSQGAFYEQYF	TGCGCCAGCAGCCAAGGAGCGTTCTACGAGCAGTACTTC
.	13	.	TRBV7-2	TRBJ1-2	CASSLLANYGYTF	TGTGCCAGCAGCTTGCTAGCTAACTATGGCTACACCTTC
few	16	.	TRBV7-9	TRBJ2-3	CASSLVTLPSGDTQYF	TGTGCCAGCAGCTTAGTAACCCTCCCAAGCGGAGATACGCAGTATTTT
few	14	TRBD2	TRBV20-1	TRBJ2-3	CSASGGAVPDTQYF	TGCAGTGCTAGCGGGGGGGCCGTCCCAGATACGCAGTATTTT
.	15	TRBD2	TRBV6-1	TRBJ2-7	CASSPPSTSGGEQYF	TGTGCCAGCAGTCCTCCTTCGACTAGCGGGGGCGAGCAGTACTTC
.	16	.	TRBV20-1	TRBJ2-5	CSARDRATGFAETQYF	TGCAGTGCTAGAGATAGGGCCACGGGTTTTGCAGAGACCCAGTACTTC
many	14	TRBD1	TRBV10-3	TRBJ1-2	CAISERRDSHGYTF	TGTGCCATCAGTGAGCGCCGGGACAGTCATGGCTACACCTTC
.	15	.	TRBV3-1	TRBJ1-2	CASSQGVGLLYGYNF	TGTGCCAGCAGCCAAGGAGTGGGGTTGCTCTATGGCTACAACTTC
.	16	TRBD2	TRBV7-2	TRBJ2-5	CASSIVAGGRVETQYF	TGTGCCAGCAGCATAGTAGCGGGGGGGCGCGTCGAGACCCAGTACTTC
many	16	TRBD1	TRBV4-2	TRBJ2-1	CASSPGPGQGFDEQFF	TGTGCCAGCAGCCCCGGTCCGGGACAGGGTTTTGATGAGCAGTTCTTC
few	13	.	TRBV20-1	TRBJ2-7	CSVSPGALSEQYF	TGCAGTGTTTCCCCAGGAGCCTTAAGCGAGCAGTACTTC
.	14	.	TRBV5-1	TRBJ2-1	CASSLVLAGGEQFF	TGCGCCAGCAGCTTGGTCCTAGCAGGAGGTGAGCAGTTCTTC
few	14	.	TRBV20-1	TRBJ2-1	CSTVESSSYNEQFF	TGCAGTACCGTCGAGTCGAGCTCCTACAATGAGCAGTTCTTC
.	15	.	TRBV9	TRBJ2-5	CASRLGAGMQETQYF	TGTGCCAGCAGGCTTGGGGCAGGGATGCAAGAGACCCAGTACTTC
.	13	TRBD2	TRBV7-9	TRBJ2-3	CASSLVVVGLAYF	TGTGCCAGCAGCTTAGTAGTCGTGGGACTAGCGTATTTT
few	10	.	TRBV29-1	TRBJ1-2	CRVRDPGYTF	TGCAGAGTCCGCGATCCTGGCTACACCTTC
few	13	TRBD1	TRBV20-1	TRBJ1-6	CSAREQGRSPLHF	TGCAGTGCTAGAGAACAGGGGCGTTCACCCCTCCACTTT
many	18	.	TRBV6-5	TRBJ1-6	CASSSGTPATHYNSPLHF	TGTGCCAGCAGTTCCGGGACGCCCGCAACCCATTATAATTCACCCCTCCACTTT
many	11	.	TRBV29-1	TRBJ1-5	CSVVGRQPQHF	TGCAGCGTTGTGGGGAGGCAGCCCCAGCATTTT
many	15	.	TRBV11-2	TRBJ1-1	CASSLLRGAGTEAFF	TGTGCCAGCAGCTTACTCCGAGGGGCCGGCACTGAAGCTTTCTTT